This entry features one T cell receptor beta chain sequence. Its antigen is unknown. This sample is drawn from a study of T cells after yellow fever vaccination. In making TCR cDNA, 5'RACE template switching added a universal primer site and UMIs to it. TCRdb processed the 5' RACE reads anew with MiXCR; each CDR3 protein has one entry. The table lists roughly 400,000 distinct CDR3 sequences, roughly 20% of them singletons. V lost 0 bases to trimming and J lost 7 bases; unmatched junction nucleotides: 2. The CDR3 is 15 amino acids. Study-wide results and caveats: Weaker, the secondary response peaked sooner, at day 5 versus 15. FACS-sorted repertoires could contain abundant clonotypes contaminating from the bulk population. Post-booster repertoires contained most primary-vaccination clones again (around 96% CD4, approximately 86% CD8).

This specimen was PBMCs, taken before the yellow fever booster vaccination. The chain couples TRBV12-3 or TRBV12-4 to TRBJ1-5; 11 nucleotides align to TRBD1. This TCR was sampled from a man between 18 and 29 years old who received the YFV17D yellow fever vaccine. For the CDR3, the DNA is TGTGCCAGCAGTTTAGCGGGACAGGGGGGACAGCCCCAGCATTTT. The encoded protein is CASSLAGQGGQPQHF.